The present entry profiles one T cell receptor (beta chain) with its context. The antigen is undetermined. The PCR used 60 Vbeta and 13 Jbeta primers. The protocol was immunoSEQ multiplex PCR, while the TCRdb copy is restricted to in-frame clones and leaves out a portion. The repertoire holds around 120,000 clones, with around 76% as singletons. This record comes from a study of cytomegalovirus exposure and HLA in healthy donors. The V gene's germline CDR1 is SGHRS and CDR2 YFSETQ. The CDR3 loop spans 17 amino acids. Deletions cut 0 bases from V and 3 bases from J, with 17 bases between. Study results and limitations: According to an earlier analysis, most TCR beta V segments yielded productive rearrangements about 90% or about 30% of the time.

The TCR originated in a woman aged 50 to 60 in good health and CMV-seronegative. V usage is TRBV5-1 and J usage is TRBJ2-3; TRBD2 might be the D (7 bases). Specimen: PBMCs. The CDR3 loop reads CASSLDGGGWGTDTQYF. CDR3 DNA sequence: TGCGCCAGCAGCTTGGACGGCGGGGGCTGGGGGACAGATACGCAGTATTTT.